Below, one T cell receptor beta chain is given with its context. The target of this receptor is not known. One base away there is no much larger clone; base qualities are not given. This entry belongs to a study of blood T cells in healthy people across ages (dated by TCRdb to the mid-2010s). Context from the whole study: In model experiments, template switching captured roughly one uniquely barcoded TCR beta cDNA molecule for every two T cells. Using deep sequencing normalized with unique cDNA molecular identifiers, the study measured how TCR beta repertoire diversity changes with age. Donors were grouped into four age groups: young (average 16 years), middle-aged (about 38), aged (over 55) and long-lived (approximately 81). To avoid experimental bias, donors of different ages were randomly spread across the sequencing lanes. The study analyzed two additional independent replicas of 1 million unique cDNA reads from the same blood draw for two donors, one aged 18 to 30 and one aged 80 or older.

The library relied on 5' RACE. This sample was sequenced with an Illumina HiSeq 2500. A second roughly 6 to 12 cycle PCR used a sample-barcoded 5' primer and a J-beta primer mix. Each TCR beta cDNA molecule received a unique molecular identifier from a template-switch 5' adaptor carrying 12 random nucleotides. Each sample yielded at least 3 million CDR3-containing paired-end reads. First-strand cDNA was synthesized from all RNA with the Mint cDNA synthesis kit, primed by a TRBC-specific oligonucleotide. Following uracil-DNA glycosylase treatment, all cDNA underwent a first 18-cycle PCR with the universal primers M1SS and BC2_uni_R. The paper's data handling went like this. Each sample was normalized by randomly selecting 1 million high-quality reads, each carrying a distinct molecular identifier. Instead of being binned into consensus sequences, reads with shared molecular identifiers were discarded. MiTCR, run with a Q25 quality threshold and the strictest error-elimination algorithm, handled CDR3 identification, clonotype clustering and error correction. A nonparametric unseen species model with Euler transformation was used to estimate a lower bound on total TCR beta diversity. TCRdb reanalyzed the raw reads on its own, using fastp at Q25 for trimming and MiXCR for clone calling, and kept in-frame beta chains. Each entry merges the rows of one CDR3 protein and shows their most common DNA and genes. The V and J calls and clone size come from TCRdb's table, not from the authors' own analysis. The sample includes some 780,000 distinct CDR3 sequences, with 56% observed a single time. Approximately 24% of the sample rests with the top ten.

What the work shows at the level of the full study, not this receptor alone: Because the CMV infection status of the donors was unknown, age-related changes in expanded clonotypes may potentially have been confounded. Observed TCR beta diversity correlated strongly with the percentage of naive T cells measured by flow cytometry. As age increased, observed TCR beta diversity per million T cells dropped in a roughly linear way, and a significant reduction was already evident by age roughly 36. The long-lived group showed more naive CD4+ T cells, fewer expanded clones and increased TCR diversity than the aged group, suggesting age selection. Estimates of total diversity based on one million sequenced T cells were considered lower bounds and underestimates. Bulk unsorted PBMC profiling prevented conclusive comparison of naive and antigen-experienced compartments.

The CDR3 has 17 amino acids, counting the end cysteine and phenylalanine. The only DNA kept is the CDR3, 51 bases in frame from the first base. Per the germline V gene, MNHNS is the CDR1 and SASEGT is the CDR2. V trim: 2 bases; J trim: 7 bases; unmatched bases: 12. Systemically healthy Caucasian individuals from Russia, around 38 in total and aged roughly 6 to 100 years, were included as donors. Each donor gave about 9.7 milliliters of peripheral blood, drawn into EDTA-treated Vacutainer tubes. Ficoll-Paque density-gradient centrifugation was used to isolate PBMCs, with at least 7 million per sample. Total RNA was extracted from PBMCs with Trizol reagent, with at least 6 micrograms obtained per sample. For every donor, an aliquot of PBMCs went through flow cytometry to measure the percentages of naive CD45RAhigh/CD27high T cells.

Sequenced input: blood. This clonotype was obtained from a man in his forties in good health. This chain joins TRBV6-1 to TRBJ2-7; 12 bases in between match TRBD2. The CDR3 region reads CASSELAGGPDYNEQYF. The DNA reads as follows: TGTGCCAGCAGTGAACTAGCGGGGGGGCCTGACTACAATGAGCAGTACTTC.